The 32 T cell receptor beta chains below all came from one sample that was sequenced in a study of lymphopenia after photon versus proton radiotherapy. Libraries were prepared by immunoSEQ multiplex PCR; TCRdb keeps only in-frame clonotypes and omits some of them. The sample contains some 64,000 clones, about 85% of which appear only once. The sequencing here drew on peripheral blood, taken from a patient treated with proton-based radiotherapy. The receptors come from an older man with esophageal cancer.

The DNA of the CDR3 is TGTGCCAGCATCGCCTCCGGGTCAACCTACAATGAGCAGTTCTTC. Translated: CASIASGSTYNEQFF. The chain employs TRBV6-5 and TRBJ2-1; D not certain. The CDR3 runs to 15 residues. CDR1 MNHEY and CDR2 SVGAGI come from the germline V gene. Trimming pared 7 bases from V and 2 bases from J, leaving 15 bases between.

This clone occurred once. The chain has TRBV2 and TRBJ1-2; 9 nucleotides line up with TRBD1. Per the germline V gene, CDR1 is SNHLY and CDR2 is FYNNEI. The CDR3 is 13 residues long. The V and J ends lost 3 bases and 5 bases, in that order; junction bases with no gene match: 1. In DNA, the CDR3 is TGTGCCAGCAGTGAGGACAGGGGTTATGGCTACACCTTC. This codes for CASSEDRGYGYTF.

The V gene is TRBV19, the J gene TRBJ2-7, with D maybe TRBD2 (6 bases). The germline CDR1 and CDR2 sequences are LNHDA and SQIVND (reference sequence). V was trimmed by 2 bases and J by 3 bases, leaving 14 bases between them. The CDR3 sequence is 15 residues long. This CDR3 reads CASSIRRDGNYEQYF. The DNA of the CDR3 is TGTGCCAGTAGTATACGGCGGGACGGAAACTACGAGCAGTACTTC.

The CDR3 bases are TGTGCCAGCACCTACCCCACACGGCCTAGCACAGATACGCAGTATTTT. Protein: CASTYPTRPSTDTQYF. The gene calls are TRBV7-6 and TRBJ2-3; D ambiguous. Germline V gene lookup returns CDR1 SGHVS and CDR2 FNYEAQ. Between the trimmed V and J ends, which lost 7 bases and 0 bases, there was a span of 17 bases. The CDR3 runs to 16 residues. The variable domain in full, completed from reference TRBV7-6 and TRBJ2-3, reads GAGVSQSPRYKVTKRGQDVALRCDPISGHVSLYWYRQALGQGPEFLTYFNYEAQQDKSGLPNDRFSAERPEGSISTLTIQRTEQRDSAMYRCASTYPTRPSTDTQYFGPGTRLTVL.

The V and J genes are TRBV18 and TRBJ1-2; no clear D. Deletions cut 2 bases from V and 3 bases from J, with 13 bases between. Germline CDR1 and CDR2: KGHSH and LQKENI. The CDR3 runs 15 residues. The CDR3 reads CASSPTGSSDYGYTF. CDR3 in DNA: TGTGCCAGCTCACCAACGGGCTCATCCGACTATGGCTACACCTTC.

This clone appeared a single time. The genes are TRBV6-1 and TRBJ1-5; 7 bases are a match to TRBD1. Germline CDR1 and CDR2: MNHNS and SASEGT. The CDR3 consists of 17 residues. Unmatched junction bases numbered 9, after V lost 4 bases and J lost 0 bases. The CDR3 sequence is CASSARGGSYSNQPQHF. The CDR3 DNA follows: TGTGCCAGCAGTGCCAGGGGGGGAAGCTATAGCAATCAGCCCCAGCATTTT.

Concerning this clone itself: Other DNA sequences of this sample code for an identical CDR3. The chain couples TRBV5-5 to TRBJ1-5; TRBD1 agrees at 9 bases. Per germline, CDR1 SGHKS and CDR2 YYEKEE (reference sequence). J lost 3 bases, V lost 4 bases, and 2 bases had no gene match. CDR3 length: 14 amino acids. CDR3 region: CASSRTGDNQPQHF. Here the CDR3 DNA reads TGTGCCAGCAGCCGGACAGGGGACAATCAGCCCCAGCATTTT.

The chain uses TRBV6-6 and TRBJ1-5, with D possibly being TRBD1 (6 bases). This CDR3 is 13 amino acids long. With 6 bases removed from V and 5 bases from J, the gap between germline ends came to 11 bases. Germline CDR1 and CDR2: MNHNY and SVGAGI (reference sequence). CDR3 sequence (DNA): TGTGCCAGCAGGACGTACAGGGATCAGCCCCAGCATTTT. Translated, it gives CASRTYRDQPQHF.

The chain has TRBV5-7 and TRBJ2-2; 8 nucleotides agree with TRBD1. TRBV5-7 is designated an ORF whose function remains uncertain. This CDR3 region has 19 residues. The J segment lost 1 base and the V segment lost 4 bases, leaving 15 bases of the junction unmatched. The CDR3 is CASSRGSRPGGENTGELFF. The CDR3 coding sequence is TGTGCCAGCAGCCGGGGGAGTAGACCAGGGGGCGAGAACACCGGGGAGCTGTTTTTT.

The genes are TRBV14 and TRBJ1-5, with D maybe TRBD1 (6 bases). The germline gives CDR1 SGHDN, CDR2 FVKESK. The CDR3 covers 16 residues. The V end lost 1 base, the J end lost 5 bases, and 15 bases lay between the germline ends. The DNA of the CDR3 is TGTGCCAGCAGCCAAGTAGTCAGGGGATGGGATCAGCCCCAGCATTTT. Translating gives CASSQVVRGWDQPQHF.

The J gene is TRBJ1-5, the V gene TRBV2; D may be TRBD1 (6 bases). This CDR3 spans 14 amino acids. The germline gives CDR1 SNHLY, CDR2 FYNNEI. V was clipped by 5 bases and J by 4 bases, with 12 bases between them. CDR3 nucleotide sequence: TGTGCCAGCAGTCTTCAGGGGAGGAATCAGCCCCAGCATTTT. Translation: CASSLQGRNQPQHF. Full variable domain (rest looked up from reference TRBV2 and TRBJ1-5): EPEVTQTPSHQVTQMGQEVILRCVPISNHLYFYWYRQILGQKVEFLVSFYNNEISEKSEIFDDQFSVERPDGSNFTLKIRSTKLEDSAMYFCASSLQGRNQPQHFGDGTRLSIL.

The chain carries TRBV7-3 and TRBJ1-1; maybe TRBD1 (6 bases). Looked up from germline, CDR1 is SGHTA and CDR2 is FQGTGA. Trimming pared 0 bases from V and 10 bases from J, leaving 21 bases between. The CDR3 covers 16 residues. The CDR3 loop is CASSLTPPGARFVAFF. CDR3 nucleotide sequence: TGTGCCAGCAGCTTAACCCCCCCGGGGGCGCGGTTCGTAGCTTTCTTT.

The CDR3 spells CASSGSGTTLGDEQFF. CDR3 sequence (DNA): TGTGCCAGCAGCGGCTCCGGGACTACCCTAGGGGATGAGCAGTTCTTC. This chain joins TRBV7-2 and TRBJ2-1, with 7 bases that match TRBD2. This CDR3 has 16 amino acids. With V trimmed by 5 bases and J by 8 bases, 15 bases remained unmatched. Germline values: CDR1 SGHTA, CDR2 FQGNSA. Using reference TRBV7-2 and TRBJ2-1 for the parts outside the CDR3, the full variable domain is GAGVSQSPSNKVTEKGKDVELRCDPISGHTALYWYRQSLGQGLEFLIYFQGNSAPDKSGLPSDRFSAERTGGSVSTLTIQRTQQEDSAVYLCASSGSGTTLGDEQFFGPGTRLTVL.

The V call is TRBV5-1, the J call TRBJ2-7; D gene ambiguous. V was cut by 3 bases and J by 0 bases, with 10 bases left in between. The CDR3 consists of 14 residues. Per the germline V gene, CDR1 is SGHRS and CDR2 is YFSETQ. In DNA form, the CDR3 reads TGCGCCAGCAGCTCCTGGACGGACTCCTACGAGCAGTACTTC. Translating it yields CASSSWTDSYEQYF.

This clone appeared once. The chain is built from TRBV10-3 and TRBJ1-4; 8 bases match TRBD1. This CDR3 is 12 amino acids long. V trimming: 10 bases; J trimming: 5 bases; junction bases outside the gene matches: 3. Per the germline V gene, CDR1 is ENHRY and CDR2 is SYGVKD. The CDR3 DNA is TGTGCCACACGACAGGGGAATGAAAAACTGTTTTTT. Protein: CATRQGNEKLFF.

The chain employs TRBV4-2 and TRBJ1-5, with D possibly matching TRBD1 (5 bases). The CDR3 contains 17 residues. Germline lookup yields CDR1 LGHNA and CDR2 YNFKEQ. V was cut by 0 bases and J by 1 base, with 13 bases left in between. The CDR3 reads CASSQDQGDGSNQPQHF. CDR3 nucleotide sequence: TGTGCCAGCAGCCAAGATCAAGGGGACGGAAGCAATCAGCCCCAGCATTTT.

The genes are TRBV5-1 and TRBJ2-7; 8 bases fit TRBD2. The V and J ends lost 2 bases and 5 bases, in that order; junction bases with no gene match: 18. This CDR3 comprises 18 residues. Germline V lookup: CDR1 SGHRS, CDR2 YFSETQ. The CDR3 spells CASSFGLAGYTYPHEQYF. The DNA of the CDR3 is TGCGCCAGCAGCTTCGGTCTAGCGGGTTATACCTACCCCCACGAGCAGTACTTC. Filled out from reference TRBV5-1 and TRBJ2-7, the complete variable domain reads KAGVTQTPRYLIKTRGQQVTLSCSPISGHRSVSWYQQTPGQGLQFLFEYFSETQRNKGNFPGRFSGRQFSNSRSEMNVSTLELGDSALYLCASSFGLAGYTYPHEQYFGPGTRLTVT.

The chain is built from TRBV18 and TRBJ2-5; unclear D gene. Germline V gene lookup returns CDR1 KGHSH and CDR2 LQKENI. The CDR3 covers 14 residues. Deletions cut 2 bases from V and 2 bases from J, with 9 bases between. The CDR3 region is CASSPIGGQETQYF. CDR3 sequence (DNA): TGTGCCAGCTCACCAATTGGCGGACAAGAGACCCAGTACTTC.

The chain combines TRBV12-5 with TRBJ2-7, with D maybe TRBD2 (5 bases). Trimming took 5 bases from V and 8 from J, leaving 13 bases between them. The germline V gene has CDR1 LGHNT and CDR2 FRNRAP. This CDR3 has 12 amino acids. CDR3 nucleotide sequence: TGTGCTAGTGGTCCCAGGACTTGGAAGCAGTACTTC. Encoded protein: CASGPRTWKQYF.

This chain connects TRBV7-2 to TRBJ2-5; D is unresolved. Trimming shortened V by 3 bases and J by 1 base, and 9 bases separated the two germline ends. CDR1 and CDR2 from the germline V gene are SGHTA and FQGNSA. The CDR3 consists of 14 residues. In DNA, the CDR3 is TGTGCCAGCAGCTTGATGGGTGTCCAAGAGACCCAGTACTTC. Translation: CASSLMGVQETQYF.

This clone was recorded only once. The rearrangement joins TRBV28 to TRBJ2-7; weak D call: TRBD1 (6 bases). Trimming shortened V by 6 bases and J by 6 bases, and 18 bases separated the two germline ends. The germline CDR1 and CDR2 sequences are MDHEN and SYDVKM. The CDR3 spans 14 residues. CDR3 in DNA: TGTGCCAGCAGGGCTTCCGGGACACTCGGCGAGCAGTACTTC. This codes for CASRASGTLGEQYF.

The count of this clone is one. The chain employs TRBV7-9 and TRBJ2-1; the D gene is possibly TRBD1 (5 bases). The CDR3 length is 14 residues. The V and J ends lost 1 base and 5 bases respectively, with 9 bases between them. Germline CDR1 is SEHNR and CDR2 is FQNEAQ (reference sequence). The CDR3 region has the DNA TGTGCCAGCAGCTTAGGCACAGGCAACAATGAGCAGTTCTTC. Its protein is CASSLGTGNNEQFF.

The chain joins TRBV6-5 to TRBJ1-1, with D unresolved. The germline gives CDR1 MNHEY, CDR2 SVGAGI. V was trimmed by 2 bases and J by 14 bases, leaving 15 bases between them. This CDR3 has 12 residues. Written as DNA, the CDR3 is TGTGCCAGCAGTTACGGGCCGGCGGGTACCTTCTTT. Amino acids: CASSYGPAGTFF.

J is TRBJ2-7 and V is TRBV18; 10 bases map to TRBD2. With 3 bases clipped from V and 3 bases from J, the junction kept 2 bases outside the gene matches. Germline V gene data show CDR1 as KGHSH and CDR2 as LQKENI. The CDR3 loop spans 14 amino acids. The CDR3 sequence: CASSPSSGGYEQYF. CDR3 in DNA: TGTGCCAGCTCACCCTCTAGCGGGGGCTACGAGCAGTACTTC.

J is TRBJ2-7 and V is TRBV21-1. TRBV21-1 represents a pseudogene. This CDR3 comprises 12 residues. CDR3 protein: CASSRWARGQYF. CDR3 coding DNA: TGTGCCAGCAGCAGGTGGGCTCGAGGGCAGTACTTC.

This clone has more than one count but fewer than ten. Here the CDR3 DNA reads TGTGCCAGCAGTCCAGAAGCGGGAGGCCTATACTTC. This translates into CASSPEAGGLYF. The genes are TRBV27 and TRBJ2-7; 9 bases map to TRBD2. Trimming cost V 5 bases and J 13 bases; bases outside gene matches: 9. Germline CDR1 MNHEY, CDR2 SMNVEV (reference sequence). The CDR3 length is 12 residues.

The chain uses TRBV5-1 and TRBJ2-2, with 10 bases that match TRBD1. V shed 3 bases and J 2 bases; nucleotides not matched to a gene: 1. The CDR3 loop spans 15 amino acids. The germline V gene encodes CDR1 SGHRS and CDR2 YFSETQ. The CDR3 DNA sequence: TGCGCCAGCAGCTCGACAGGGGGCAACACCGGGGAGCTGTTTTTT. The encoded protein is CASSSTGGNTGELFF.

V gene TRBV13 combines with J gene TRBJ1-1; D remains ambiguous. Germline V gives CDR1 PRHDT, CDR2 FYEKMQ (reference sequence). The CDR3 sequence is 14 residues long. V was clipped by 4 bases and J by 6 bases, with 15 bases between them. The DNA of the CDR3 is TGTGCCAGCAGCTCCCGGGTAGTAGGGCCTGAAGCTTTCTTT. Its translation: CASSSRVVGPEAFF.

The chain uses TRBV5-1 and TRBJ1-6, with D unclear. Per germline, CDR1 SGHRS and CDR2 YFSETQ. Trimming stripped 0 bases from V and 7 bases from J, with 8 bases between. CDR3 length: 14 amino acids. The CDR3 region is CASSLEGNNSPLHF. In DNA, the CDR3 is TGCGCCAGCAGCTTGGAAGGGAACAATTCACCCCTCCACTTT.

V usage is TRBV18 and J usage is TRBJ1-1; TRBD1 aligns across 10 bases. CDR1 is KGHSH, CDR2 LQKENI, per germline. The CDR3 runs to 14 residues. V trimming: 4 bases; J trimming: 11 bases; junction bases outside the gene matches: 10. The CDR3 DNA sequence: TGTGCCAGCTCACTATACGGGACAGGGGAACGGGCTTTCTTT. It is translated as CASSLYGTGERAFF. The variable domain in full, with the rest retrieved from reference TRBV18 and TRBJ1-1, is NAGVMQNPRHLVRRRGQEARLRCSPMKGHSHVYWYRQLPEEGLKFMVYLQKENIIDESGMPKERFSAEFPKEGPSILRIQQVVRGDSAAYFCASSLYGTGERAFFGQGTRLTVV.

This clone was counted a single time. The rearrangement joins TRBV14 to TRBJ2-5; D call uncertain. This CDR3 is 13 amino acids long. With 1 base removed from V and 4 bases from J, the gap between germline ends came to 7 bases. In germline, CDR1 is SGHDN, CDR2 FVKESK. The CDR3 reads CASSQGRLETQYF. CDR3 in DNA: TGTGCCAGCAGCCAAGGGCGGCTAGAGACCCAGTACTTC.

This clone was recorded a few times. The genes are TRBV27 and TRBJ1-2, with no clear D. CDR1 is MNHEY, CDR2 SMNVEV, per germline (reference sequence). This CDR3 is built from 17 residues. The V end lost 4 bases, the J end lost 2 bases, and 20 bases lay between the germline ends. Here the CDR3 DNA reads TGTGCCAGCAGTTCCCAGAGAAGGGCCGGGTTAAACTATGGCTACACCTTC. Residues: CASSSQRRAGLNYGYTF.